This TCR beta chain was captured in a study of long-term antiretroviral therapy in people with HIV. General study results and limits: Before ART, certain clones expanded, and these dominated the repertoire at all time points.

This clone is a singleton in its sample. Antigen unknown. Researchers report immunoSEQ v3.0 was run at survey level. Produced via immunoSEQ multiplex PCR; TCRdb's table is partial and in-frame only. In the table there are over 25,000 clones, 80% to 90% of which are singletons. The CDR3 contains 16 residues. Germline V gene lookup returns CDR1 LNHDA and CDR2 SQIVND (reference sequence). The ends were cut back, 5 bases at V and 0 bases at J, with 15 bases in the middle. Sequenced material: unsorted PBMCs, taken 3 years after starting antiretroviral therapy. The rearrangement links TRBV19 to TRBJ2-3; D call uncertain. The sequence was obtained from a man aged 35 to 55 with HIV. The CDR3 DNA is TGTGCCAGTAGTTCTCAGTGGTTTGGCAGCACAGATACGCAGTATTTT. It is translated as CASSSQWFGSTDTQYF. Variable domain in full (rest from reference TRBV19 and TRBJ2-3): DGGITQSPKYLFRKEGQNVTLSCEQNLNHDAMYWYRQDPGQGLRLIYYSQIVNDFQKGDIAEGYSVSREKKESFPLTVTSAQKNPTAFYLCASSSQWFGSTDTQYFGPGTRLTVL.